The clone carrying this TCR beta chain was detected only a few times. Time point noted: blood at routine non-recurrence follow-up after resection. Whole RNA obtained from tumor, nontumor lung or frozen PBMC underwent sequencing without sorting. The data stem from a study of spatial heterogeneity in lung cancer. Study information: Samples were donated by 72 untreated early-stage non-small cell lung cancer patients.

On each TCR cDNA molecule, a unique molecular identifier was present. TCRdb reanalysed the 5' RACE reads using MiXCR and keeps one entry per CDR3 protein. Of more than 9,500 distinct CDR3 sequences in the sample, about 25% were seen once. Germline V gene sequence: CDR1 SGHVS, CDR2 FQNEAQ. This CDR3 comprises 16 residues. The trim removed 5 bases at V and 4 bases at J, leaving 12 bases unmatched. This receptor was obtained from a female donor with early-stage non-small cell lung cancer. This chain connects TRBV7-8 to TRBJ1-2, with 8 positions matching TRBD1. This material consisted of PBMCs, taken at follow-up. CDR3 in amino acids: CASSTRTGTGIYGYTF. CDR3 nucleotides: TGTGCCAGCAGCACCCGGACAGGGACGGGTATCTATGGCTACACCTTC. Full variable domain (missing parts from reference TRBV7-8 and TRBJ1-2): GAGVSQSPRYKVAKRGQDVALRCDPISGHVSLFWYQQALGQGPEFLTYFQNEAQLDKSGLPSDRFFAERPEGSVSTLKIQRTQQEDSAVYLCASSTRTGTGIYGYTFGSGTRLTVV.